This TCR beta chain was recovered during a study of T cell responses to AZD1222 COVID-19 vaccine. The method was immunoSEQ multiplex PCR; TCRdb's version includes in-frame clones alone and lacks a portion of them. Among some 140,000 clones listed, approximately 89% were seen once. Per the germline V gene, CDR1 is SGHVS and CDR2 is FQNEAQ. V was pared by 5 bases and J by 3 bases, with 13 bases between. This CDR3 is 15 amino acids long. This chain joins TRBV7-8 and TRBJ1-4; D uncertain. The sample was peripheral blood, taken on day 0 of AZD1222 vaccination. This TCR was sampled from an adult in good health. CDR3 sequence: CASSQTTASNEKLFF. The CDR3 bases are TGTGCCAGCAGCCAGACAACGGCTTCTAATGAAAAACTGTTTTTT.